Below, one T cell receptor (beta chain) is given with its context. Antigen specificity is unknown. Germline CDR1 and CDR2: SEHNR and FQNEAQ (reference sequence). Trimming shortened V by 3 bases and J by 2 bases, and 5 bases separated the two germline ends. This CDR3 is 13 amino acids long. The data were obtained in a study of cytomegalovirus exposure and HLA in healthy donors. Study at large: 81% of several hundred genotyped donors fell in the Caucasian-associated ancestry cluster. Points from the study as a whole: Per published accounts, TCR beta sequences correctly predicted the HLA-A and HLA-B alleles of most subjects.

13 Jbeta primers and 60 Vbeta primers were used for the PCR. Profiling relied on immunoSEQ multiplex PCR, and the TCRdb table lists in-frame clones only, not all of them. In the table there are 150,000 or so clones, roughly three quarters of which are singletons. The rearrangement links TRBV7-9 to TRBJ2-1, with D hard to call. The receptor was derived from a man younger than 30 in good health and CMV-seropositive. The specimen sequenced was PBMCs. The CDR3 region has the DNA TGTGCCAGCAGCTTGGGCCCCTACAATGAGCAGTTCTTC. It is translated as CASSLGPYNEQFF.